This T cell receptor beta chain stems from a study of T cell responses to AZD1222 COVID-19 vaccine. TCRdb's copy holds only in-frame clones and misses some; the assay was immunoSEQ multiplex PCR. The sample carries about 99,000 clones, roughly 92% recorded once. Germline V lookup: CDR1 SGHRS, CDR2 YFSETQ. The CDR3 has 15 amino acids. V was cut by 1 base and J by 5 bases, with 12 bases left in between. The sample was peripheral blood, taken on day 0 of AZD1222 vaccination. The clonotype was recovered from an adult in good health. This chain links TRBV5-1 with TRBJ2-2; weak D call: TRBD1 (5 bases). Here the CDR3 DNA reads TGCGCCAGCAGCTTGACCAGTGGGGCTACCGGGGAGCTGTTTTTT. Its translation: CASSLTSGATGELFF.